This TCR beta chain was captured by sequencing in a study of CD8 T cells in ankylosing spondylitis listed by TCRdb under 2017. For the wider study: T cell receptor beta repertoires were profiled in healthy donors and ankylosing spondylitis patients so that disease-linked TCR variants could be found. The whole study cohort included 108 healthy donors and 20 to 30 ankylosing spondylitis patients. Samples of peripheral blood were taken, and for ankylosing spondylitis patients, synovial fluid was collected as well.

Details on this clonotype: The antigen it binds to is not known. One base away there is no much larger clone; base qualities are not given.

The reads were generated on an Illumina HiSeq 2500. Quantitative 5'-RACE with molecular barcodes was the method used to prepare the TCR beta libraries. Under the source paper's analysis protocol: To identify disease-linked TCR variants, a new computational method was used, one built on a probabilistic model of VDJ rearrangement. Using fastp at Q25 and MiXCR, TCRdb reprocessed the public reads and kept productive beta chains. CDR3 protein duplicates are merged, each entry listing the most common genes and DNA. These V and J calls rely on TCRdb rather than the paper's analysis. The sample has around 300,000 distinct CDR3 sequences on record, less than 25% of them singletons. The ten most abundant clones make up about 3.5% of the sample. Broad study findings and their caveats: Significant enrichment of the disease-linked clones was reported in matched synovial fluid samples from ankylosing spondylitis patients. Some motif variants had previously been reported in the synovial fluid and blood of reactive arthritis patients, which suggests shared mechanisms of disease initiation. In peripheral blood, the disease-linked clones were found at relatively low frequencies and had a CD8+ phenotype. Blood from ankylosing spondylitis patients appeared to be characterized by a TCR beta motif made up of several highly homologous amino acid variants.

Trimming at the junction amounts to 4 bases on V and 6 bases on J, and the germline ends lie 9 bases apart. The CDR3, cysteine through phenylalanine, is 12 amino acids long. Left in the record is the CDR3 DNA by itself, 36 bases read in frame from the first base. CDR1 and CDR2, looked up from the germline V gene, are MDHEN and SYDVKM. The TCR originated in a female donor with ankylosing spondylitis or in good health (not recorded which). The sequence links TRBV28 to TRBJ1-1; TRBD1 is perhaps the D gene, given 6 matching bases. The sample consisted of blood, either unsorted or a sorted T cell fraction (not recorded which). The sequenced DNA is TGTGCCAGCAGTTCCGCAGGGGCTGAAGCTTTCTTT. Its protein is CASSSAGAEAFF.